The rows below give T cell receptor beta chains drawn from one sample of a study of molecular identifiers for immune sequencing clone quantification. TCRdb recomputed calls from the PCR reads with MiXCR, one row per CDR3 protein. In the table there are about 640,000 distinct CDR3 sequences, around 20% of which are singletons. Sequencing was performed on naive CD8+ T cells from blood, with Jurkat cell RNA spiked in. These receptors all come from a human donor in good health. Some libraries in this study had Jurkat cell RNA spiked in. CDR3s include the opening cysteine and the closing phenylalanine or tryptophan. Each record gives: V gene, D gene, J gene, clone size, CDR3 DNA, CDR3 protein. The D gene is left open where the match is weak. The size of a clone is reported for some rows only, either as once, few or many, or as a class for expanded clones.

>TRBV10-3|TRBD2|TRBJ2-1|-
TGTGCCATCAGTGAGCCGACTAGCGGGGGGGGAAATGAGCAGTTCTTC
CAISEPTSGGGNEQFF
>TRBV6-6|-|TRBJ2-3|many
TGTGCCAGCAGTTTGATGGGAGCGGTCACAGATACGCAGTATTTT
CASSLMGAVTDTQYF
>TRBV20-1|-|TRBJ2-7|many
TGCAGTGCTAGGGTTCCGGGGGCGCTTTACGAGCAGTACTTC
CSARVPGALYEQYF
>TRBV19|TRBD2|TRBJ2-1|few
TGTGCCAGTACTACTGGGACTAGCGCCTACAATGAGCAGTTCTTC
CASTTGTSAYNEQFF
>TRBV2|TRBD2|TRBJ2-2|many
TGTGCCAGCTGGACTAGCGGGAGGACCGGGGAGCTGTTTTTT
CASWTSGRTGELFF
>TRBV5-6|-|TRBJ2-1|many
TGTGCCAGCAGAGAAGGGGGGGGAAACAATGAGCAGTTCTTC
CASREGGGNNEQFF
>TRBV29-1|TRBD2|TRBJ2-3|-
TGCAGCGCGACGGCTAGCGGGATCGGGCGAGATACGCAGTATTTT
CSATASGIGRDTQYF
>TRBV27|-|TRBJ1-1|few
TGTGCCAGCAGTTTACAGGGCCCTGGGACTGAAGCTTTCTTT
CASSLQGPGTEAFF
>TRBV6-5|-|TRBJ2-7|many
TGTGCCAGCACCCCGTATCAGGCGAACCGTGGCGGCGAGCAGTACTTC
CASTPYQANRGGEQYF
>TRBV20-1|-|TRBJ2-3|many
TGCAGTGCTAGGCCAACAGGGTCAGATACGCAGTATTTT
CSARPTGSDTQYF
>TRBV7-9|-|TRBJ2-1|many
TGTGCCAGCAAGCAGGACTACAATGAGCAGTTCTTC
CASKQDYNEQFF
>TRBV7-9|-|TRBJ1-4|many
TGTGCCAGCAGCCCATGGGACCAGAATGAAAAACTGTTTTTT
CASSPWDQNEKLFF
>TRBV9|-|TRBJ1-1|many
TGTGCCAGCAGCGAATTACCGGGGGAAGCTTTCTTT
CASSELPGEAFF
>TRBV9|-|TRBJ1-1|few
TGTGCCAGCAGCGCAGTTCCGAACACTGAAGCTTTCTTT
CASSAVPNTEAFF
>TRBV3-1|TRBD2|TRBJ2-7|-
TGTGCCAGCAGCCAACGGGACATTAGTAGCGGGGCCTCCTACGAGCAGTACTTC
CASSQRDISSGASYEQYF
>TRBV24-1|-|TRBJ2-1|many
TGTGCCACCAGTGATTACCAAAGGGGTCACAATGAGCAGTTCTTC
CATSDYQRGHNEQFF
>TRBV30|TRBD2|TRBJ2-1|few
TGTGCCTGGAGTGACGGGGGGGCCTCCTACAATGAGCAGTTCTTC
CAWSDGGASYNEQFF
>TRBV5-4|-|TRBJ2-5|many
TGTGCCAGCAGCTTGGGACTAGACCAAGAGACCCAGTACTTC
CASSLGLDQETQYF
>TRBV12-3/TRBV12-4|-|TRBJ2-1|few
TGTGCCAGCAGTTTAAGAGGGGGGGAGATGAAGCAGTTCTTC
CASSLRGGEMKQFF
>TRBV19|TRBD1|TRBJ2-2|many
TGTGCCAGTAGTATAGCGGGCAGGGGGTCCGGGGAGCTGTTTTTT
CASSIAGRGSGELFF
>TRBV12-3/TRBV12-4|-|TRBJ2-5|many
TGTGCCAGCAGCCCCCCGGACAGCCGTCAAGAGACCCAGTACTTC
CASSPPDSRQETQYF
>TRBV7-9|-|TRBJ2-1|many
TGTGCCAGCAGCTTAGCGGCGGGTAGTGCCTACAATGAGCAGTTCTTC
CASSLAAGSAYNEQFF
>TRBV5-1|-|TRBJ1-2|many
TGCGCCAGCAGCAGTGTTGGCTACACCTTC
CASSSVGYTF
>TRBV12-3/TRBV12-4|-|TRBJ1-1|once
TGCGCCAGCAGTCCCATAATCACAGTTGAAACTTTCTTT
CASSPIITVETFF
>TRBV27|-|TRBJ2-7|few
TGTGCCAGCGGCCAGGGCGGGGCGTATGAGCAGTACTTC
CASGQGGAYEQYF
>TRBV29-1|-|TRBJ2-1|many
TGCAGCGTTGTTCTGGGGGAGCAGTTCTTC
CSVVLGEQFF
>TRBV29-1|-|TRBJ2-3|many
TGCAGCGCGGGACTGGGACCCCCAGATACGCAGTATTTT
CSAGLGPPDTQYF
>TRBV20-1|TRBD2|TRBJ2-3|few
TGCAGTGCTAGAGAAGCCGGGACTAGCGGGAGTTTCACAGATACGCAGTATTTT
CSAREAGTSGSFTDTQYF
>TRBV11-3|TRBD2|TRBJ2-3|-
TGTGCCAGCGGCGAGGGACTAGCCGGCACAGATACGCAGTATTTT
CASGEGLAGTDTQYF
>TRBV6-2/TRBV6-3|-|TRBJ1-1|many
TGTGCCAGCAGTTACTCATCGCGGGGGAGCCTGAACACTGAAGCTTTCTTT
CASSYSSRGSLNTEAFF
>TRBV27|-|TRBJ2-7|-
TGTGCCAGCAGTTTATTGTACTTGGGGAAAAGCTCCTACGAGCAGTACTTC
CASSLLYLGKSSYEQYF
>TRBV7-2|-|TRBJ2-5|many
TGTGCCAGCAGTCCAGTTTTAGCCGGGGCCGAGACCCAGTACTTC
CASSPVLAGAETQYF
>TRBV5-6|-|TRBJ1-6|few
TGTGCCAGCACGCGTGGAGGGGTAGGTTCACCCCTCCACTTT
CASTRGGVGSPLHF
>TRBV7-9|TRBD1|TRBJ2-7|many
TGTGCCAGCAGCGCCGGGACAGGGATGTTCTACGAGCAGTACTTC
CASSAGTGMFYEQYF
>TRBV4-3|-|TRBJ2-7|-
TGCGCCAGCAGCCAAGAAAGCGGGCCTAGCTCCTACGAGCAGTACTTC
CASSQESGPSSYEQYF
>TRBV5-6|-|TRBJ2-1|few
TGTGCCAGCAGCACGCAAGGGGGCGGGGATGAGCAGTTCTTC
CASSTQGGGDEQFF
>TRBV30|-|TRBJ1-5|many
TGTGCCTGGAGTAACGACGGGTCGGGGAATCAGCCCCAGCATTTT
CAWSNDGSGNQPQHF
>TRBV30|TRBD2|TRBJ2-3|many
TGTGCCTATAGCGGGGGGGCCCCAGATACGCAGTATTTT
CAYSGGAPDTQYF
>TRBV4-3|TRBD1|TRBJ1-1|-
TGCGCCAGCAGCCAGGACTACTCAGGGGGTAGGGCAGCTTTCTTT
CASSQDYSGGRAAFF
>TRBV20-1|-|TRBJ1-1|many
TGCAGTGCCACCATGGGGCTCACTGAAGCTTTCTTT
CSATMGLTEAFF
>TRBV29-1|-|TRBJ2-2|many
TGCAGCGTTGAGTGGCAGGGGAGTTTAACCGGGGAGCTGTTTTTT
CSVEWQGSLTGELFF
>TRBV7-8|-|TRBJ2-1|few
TGTGCCAGCAGCACCCAGGGGTCCAGCTACAATGAGCAGTTCTTC
CASSTQGSSYNEQFF
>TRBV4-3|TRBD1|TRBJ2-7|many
TGCGCCAGCAGCCACCCTGGACAGGGTCTCTACGAGCAGTACTTC
CASSHPGQGLYEQYF
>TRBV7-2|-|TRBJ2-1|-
TGTGCCAGCAGCTTAGTAACGGGAGCCACATACAATGAGCAGTTCTTC
CASSLVTGATYNEQFF
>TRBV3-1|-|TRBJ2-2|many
TGTGCCAGCAGCCAAGTTGGAGGTACCGGGGAGCTGTTTTTT
CASSQVGGTGELFF
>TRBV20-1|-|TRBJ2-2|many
TGCAGTGCTAGAATGTTAGATACCGGGGAGCTGTTTTTT
CSARMLDTGELFF
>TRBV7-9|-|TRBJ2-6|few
TGTGCCAGCGGCTCGACGACAGCGACCCTTCTTAGGGCCAACGTCCTGACTTTC
CASGSTTATLLRANVLTF
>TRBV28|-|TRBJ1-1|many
TGTGCCAGCAGGTCCCCGCGGTTGAACACTGAAGCTTTCTTT
CASRSPRLNTEAFF